These 7 T cell receptor beta chains were all obtained from the same sample, sequenced in a study of vaccination and CD4 T cells after COVID-19. Each CDR3 protein is one row after TCRdb ran MiXCR on the PCR reads. Among fewer than 15,000 distinct CDR3 sequences, roughly three quarters were seen once, and the ten largest hold approximately 1.1%. This specimen consisted of CD4+ T cells from blood, obtained after SARS-CoV-2 vaccination. The receptor set was obtained from a human donor who had recovered from COVID-19.

V is TRBV24-1 and J is TRBJ2-7; D uncertain. CDR3 length equals 14 residues. Germline lookup yields CDR1 KGHDR and CDR2 SFDVKD. V lost 2 bases to trimming and J lost 0 bases, with 7 bases between them. Here the CDR3 reads CATSDSRSSYEQYF. The CDR3 nucleotides are TGTGCCACCAGTGATTCAAGGAGCTCCTACGAGCAGTACTTC.

V and J are TRBV12-3 or TRBV12-4 and TRBJ1-5; D unclear. The CDR3 has 14 amino acids. Trimming took 6 bases from V and 2 from J, leaving 11 bases between them. Here the CDR3 reads CASRTTRGNQPQHF. The CDR3 DNA is TGTGCCAGCAGGACAACCCGGGGCAATCAGCCCCAGCATTTT.

The sample holds one count of this clonotype. The chain recombines TRBV20-1 with TRBJ2-5; D is uncertain. The CDR3 spans 13 residues. From germline, CDR1 is DFQATT and CDR2 SNEGSKA (reference sequence). The V gene lost 2 bases and the J gene lost 0 bases, with 7 bases spanning the gap. The CDR3 bases are TGCAGTGCTAGACCTAAGTACCAAGAGACCCAGTACTTC. Translated: CSARPKYQETQYF.

About this clonotype itself: Its ends do not fully match the called genes, so a read error is possible. CDR3 bases: TGTGCCAGCAGCTTAGGGCGGGGTTCCTACTACGAGCGGTACTTC. Amino acids: CASSLGRGSYYERYF. The rearrangement uses TRBV7-9 and TRBJ2-7; possibly TRBD2 for D (6 bases). The CDR3 runs to 15 residues. Germline CDR1 SEHNR, CDR2 FQNEAQ (reference sequence). Complete variable domain (other parts from reference TRBV7-9 and TRBJ2-7): DTGVSQNPRHKITKRGQNVTFRCDPISEHNRLYWYRQTLGQGPEFLTYFQNEAQLEKSRLLSDRFSAERPKGSFSTLEIQRTEQGDSAMYLCASSLGRGSYYERYFGPGTRLTVT.

This chain uses TRBV10-3 with TRBJ1-2; D is undetermined. Germline CDR1 ENHRY, CDR2 SYGVKD. V gave up 2 bases and J gave up 4 bases, with 14 bases separating them. The CDR3 runs 15 residues. The CDR3: CAISEVGQDVYGYTF. The CDR3 nucleotides read TGTGCCATCAGTGAGGTCGGGCAGGACGTCTATGGCTACACCTTC.

V gene TRBV20-1 combines with J gene TRBJ2-6; the D gene is possibly TRBD2 (5 bases). The germline gives CDR1 DFQATT, CDR2 SNEGSKA (reference sequence). The CDR3 has 15 residues. Trimming removed 0 bases from V and 3 bases from J, with 9 bases in between. DNA for the CDR3: TGCAGTGCTAGAGATTTAACTAGTGGGGCCAACGTCCTGACTTTC. It yields the protein CSARDLTSGANVLTF.

V is TRBV12-3 or TRBV12-4 and J is TRBJ1-3; D gene ambiguous. This CDR3 is built from 17 residues. The V end lost 2 bases, the J end lost 0 bases, and 14 bases lay between the germline ends. CDR3 nucleotide sequence: TGTGCCAGCAGTTTAAGCCCCGTCATATTCTCTGGAAACACCATATATTTT. Amino acids: CASSLSPVIFSGNTIYF.